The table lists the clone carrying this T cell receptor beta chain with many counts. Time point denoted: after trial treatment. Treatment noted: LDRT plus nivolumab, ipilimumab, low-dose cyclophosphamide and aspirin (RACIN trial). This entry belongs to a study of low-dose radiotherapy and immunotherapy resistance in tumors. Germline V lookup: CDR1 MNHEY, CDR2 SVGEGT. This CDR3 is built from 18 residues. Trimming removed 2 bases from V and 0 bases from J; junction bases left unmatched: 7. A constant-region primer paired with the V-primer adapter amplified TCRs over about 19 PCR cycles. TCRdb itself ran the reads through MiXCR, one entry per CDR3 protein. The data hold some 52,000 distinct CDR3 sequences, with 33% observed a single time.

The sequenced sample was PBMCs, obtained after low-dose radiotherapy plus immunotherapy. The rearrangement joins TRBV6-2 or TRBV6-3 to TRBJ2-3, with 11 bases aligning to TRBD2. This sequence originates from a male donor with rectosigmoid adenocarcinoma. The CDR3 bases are TGTGCCAGCAGTTACCCCTCTTGGACTAGCGGGAGCACAGATACGCAGTATTTT. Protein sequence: CASSYPSWTSGSTDTQYF.